The 22 T cell receptor beta chains below come from one sample, sequenced in a study of T cell changes during pregnancy in multiple sclerosis. Only in-frame clones appear in the TCRdb table, and some are missing; sequencing was by immunoSEQ multiplex PCR. The sample lists 65,000 to 70,000 clones; 80% to 95% were seen once. This specimen was peripheral blood, taken in the first trimester of pregnancy. These receptors were collected from a female donor with multiple sclerosis, enrolled in a pregnancy study.

The chain employs TRBV7-8 and TRBJ2-5; 7 bases are a match to TRBD2. Germline V gene lookup returns CDR1 SGHVS and CDR2 FQNEAQ. This CDR3 has 13 residues. The V and J ends lost 5 bases and 2 bases, in that order; junction bases with no gene match: 2. CDR3 in amino acids: CASSPGGQETQYF. CDR3 in DNA: TGTGCCAGCAGCCCGGGGGGTCAAGAGACCCAGTACTTC.

The chain recombines TRBV10-2 with TRBJ1-1; no clear D. The V end lost 8 bases, the J end lost 1 base, and 8 bases lay between the germline ends. CDR3 length equals 12 residues. The V gene's germline CDR1 is WSHSY and CDR2 SAAADI. CDR3 protein: CASLSGNTEAFF. In DNA form, the CDR3 reads TGCGCCAGCCTATCCGGGAACACTGAAGCTTTCTTT.

The sample holds one count of this clone. The chain combines TRBV6-6 with TRBJ2-3; perhaps TRBD1 as D (6 bases). Between the trimmed V and J ends, which lost 2 bases and 9 bases, there was a span of 18 bases. From germline, CDR1 is MNHNY and CDR2 SVGAGI (reference sequence). The CDR3 runs 15 residues. The CDR3 bases are TGTGCCAGCAGTTACAAACAGGGTGGAGTTGAGACGCAGTATTTT. Translating it yields CASSYKQGGVETQYF.

This chain joins TRBV30 and TRBJ2-5, with TRBD1 matching 9 bases. CDR3 size: 13 residues. V lost 7 bases to trimming and J lost 4 bases; unmatched junction nucleotides: 7. The V gene's germline CDR1 is GTSNPN and CDR2 SVGIG (reference sequence). The CDR3, as DNA: TGTGCCTCCTCCGGGACAGGGCCAGAGACCCAGTACTTC. It is translated as CASSGTGPETQYF.

The CDR3, as DNA: TGTGCCAGCAAGGGGCAGGGAAATCAGCCCCAGCATTTT. Protein: CASKGQGNQPQHF. The chain uses TRBV2 and TRBJ1-5, with D possibly matching TRBD1 (5 bases). The CDR3 contains 13 residues. V lost 7 bases, J lost 4 bases, and 11 bases lay in between. The germline CDR1 and CDR2 sequences are SNHLY and FYNNEI.

This clone showed up just once. CDR3 amino acids: CASRNRTGENTEAFF. The DNA of the CDR3 is TGCGCCAGCAGAAACCGGACAGGGGAGAACACTGAAGCTTTCTTT. This chain connects TRBV5-1 to TRBJ1-1; 9 nucleotides line up with TRBD1. The CDR3 runs to 15 residues. CDR1 and CDR2 (germline): SGHRS, YFSETQ. Trimming at V came to 5 bases and at J to 1 base, leaving 6 bases not matched to a gene.

The J gene is TRBJ2-2, the V gene TRBV11-3, with D perhaps TRBD2 (6 bases). The germline V gene encodes CDR1 SGHNT and CDR2 YENEEA. V was cut by 1 base and J by 3 bases, with 15 bases left in between. This CDR3 region has 17 residues. In nucleotides, the CDR3 is TGTGCCAGCAGCTTAGGGCGAGCGGGCTCTTACACCGGGGAGCTGTTTTTT. Its protein product is CASSLGRAGSYTGELFF.

The chain uses TRBV19 and TRBJ1-2; 8 nucleotides match TRBD1. The CDR3 covers 14 residues. The trim removed 4 bases at V and 5 bases at J, leaving 6 bases unmatched. Per germline, CDR1 LNHDA and CDR2 SQIVND (reference sequence). The CDR3 is CASSRQGKEYGYTF. The CDR3 DNA is TGTGCCAGTAGTAGACAGGGGAAGGAATATGGCTACACCTTC.

The V call is TRBV10-3, the J call TRBJ2-7, with TRBD2 as a possible D gene (5 bases). The CDR3 runs 14 residues. Germline assignment: CDR1 ENHRY and CDR2 SYGVKD. V was clipped by 6 bases and J by 4 bases, with 16 bases between them. The CDR3 DNA follows: TGTGCCATCAGACCCGGGCAGGAGGTATACGAGCAGTACTTC. Protein sequence: CAIRPGQEVYEQYF.

This chain links TRBV9 with TRBJ1-2, with 7 bases matching TRBD1. The CDR3 runs 16 residues. The germline CDR1 and CDR2 sequences are SGDLS and YYNGEE. The trim removed 2 bases at V and 3 bases at J, leaving 10 bases unmatched. CDR3 region: CASSVGGQSQDYGYTF. In DNA form, the CDR3 reads TGTGCCAGCAGCGTGGGGGGACAGAGTCAAGACTATGGCTACACCTTC.

This rearrangement joins TRBV2 to TRBJ2-3, with 13 bases matching TRBD2. Losses at the gene ends were 6 bases for V and 3 bases for J; bases not matched to a gene: 9. The CDR3 is made up of 17 amino acids. Looked up from germline, CDR1 is SNHLY and CDR2 is FYNNEI. The CDR3 loop is CASRGGPTSGRTDTQYF. The DNA of the CDR3 is TGTGCCAGCAGGGGGGGGCCGACTAGCGGGAGGACAGATACGCAGTATTTT.

The chain couples TRBV5-4 to TRBJ1-1, with 10 bases aligning to TRBD1. CDR3 size: 15 residues. Looked up from germline, CDR1 is SGHNT and CDR2 is YYREEE (reference sequence). The junction had 7 bases not matched to a gene; V was cut back by 3 bases and J by 5 bases. The CDR3 reads CASSYPTGGITEAFF. DNA of the CDR3: TGTGCCAGCAGCTATCCGACAGGGGGCATTACTGAAGCTTTCTTT. The complete variable domain, with remaining parts taken from reference TRBV5-4 and TRBJ1-1, reads ETGVTQSPTHLIKTRGQQVTLRCSSQSGHNTVSWYQQALGQGPQFIFQYYREEENGRGNFPPRFSGLQFPNYSSELNVNALELDDSALYLCASSYPTGGITEAFFGQGTRLTVV.

The CDR3 loop reads CASNFSPRLAGVVADTQYF. The CDR3 DNA reads as TGTGCCAGCAACTTTTCCCCCCGGCTAGCGGGAGTGGTGGCAGATACGCAGTATTTT. The chain links TRBV27 to TRBJ2-3; 10 bases match TRBD2. Germline V CDR1 and CDR2: MNHEY, SMNVEV (reference sequence). The V segment lost 7 bases and the J segment 4 bases; nucleotides outside the gene matches: 20. The CDR3 has 19 amino acids.

This chain uses TRBV9 with TRBJ2-5, with TRBD1 matching 12 bases. The CDR3 spans 16 residues. CDR1 SGDLS and CDR2 YYNGEE come from the germline V gene. Losses at the gene ends were 4 bases for V and 5 bases for J; bases not matched to a gene: 9. CDR3 DNA: TGTGCCAGCAGCTACGGGACAGGGGGCTCGGGGGAGACCCAGTACTTC. This gives the protein CASSYGTGGSGETQYF. Variable domain in full (rest from reference TRBV9 and TRBJ2-5): DSGVTQTPKHLITATGQRVTLRCSPRSGDLSVYWYQQSLDQGLQFLIQYYNGEERAKGNILERFSAQQFPDLHSELNLSSLELGDSALYFCASSYGTGGSGETQYFGPGTRLLVL.

The chain combines TRBV2 with TRBJ1-4; unclear D gene. The V end lost 6 bases, the J end lost 0 bases, and 8 bases lay between the germline ends. Germline CDR1 reads SNHLY; CDR2 reads FYNNEI. This CDR3 has 14 amino acids. As DNA, the CDR3 is TGTGCCAGCAGACAAGATTCAACTAATGAAAAACTGTTTTTT. Translated: CASRQDSTNEKLFF.

The V call is TRBV18, the J call TRBJ2-3; TRBD2 agrees at 11 bases. Germline-derived CDR1 and CDR2 are KGHSH and LQKENI. The CDR3 extends over 15 amino acids. J gave up 0 bases and V 8 bases, and 4 bases lay outside the gene matches. The CDR3 DNA follows: TGTGCCAGCACCCGGACTAGCGGGAGCACAGATACGCAGTATTTT. This codes for CASTRTSGSTDTQYF.

The chain joins TRBV11-2 to TRBJ2-2; D possibly corresponds to TRBD2 (6 bases). The germline gives CDR1 SGHAT, CDR2 FQNNGV. Trimming stripped 2 bases from V and 0 bases from J, with 10 bases between. The CDR3 covers 16 residues. Here the CDR3 reads CASSLRAGSNTGELFF. In DNA form, the CDR3 reads TGTGCCAGCAGCTTAAGAGCGGGTTCGAACACCGGGGAGCTGTTTTTT.

V gene TRBV28 combines with J gene TRBJ2-3, with 9 bases fitting TRBD2. The CDR3 spans 16 residues. V lost 5 bases and J lost 11; bases outside the gene matches: 17. Per germline, CDR1 MDHEN and CDR2 SYDVKM. CDR3 region: CASSTLAGEGNGGQYF. The CDR3 bases are TGTGCCAGCAGTACATTAGCGGGAGAGGGGAATGGGGGGCAGTATTTT.

The chain couples TRBV6-5 to TRBJ1-1; 7 positions match TRBD1. Germline V CDR1 and CDR2: MNHEY, SVGAGI. The CDR3 is made up of 16 amino acids. The junction had 5 bases not matched to a gene; V was cut back by 0 bases and J by 1 base. CDR3 DNA: TGTGCCAGCAGTTACTCTCGTCGACAGGGGAACACTGAAGCTTTCTTT. This codes for CASSYSRRQGNTEAFF.

J is TRBJ1-1 and V is TRBV4-1; unclear D gene. Germline CDR1 is MGHRA and CDR2 is YSYEKL. The CDR3 contains 16 residues. V was cut by 0 bases and J by 5 bases, with 16 bases left in between. CDR3 nucleotide sequence: TGCGCCAGCAGCCAAGAGGGAGGGTGGGGAGGGACTGAAGCTTTCTTT. This codes for CASSQEGGWGGTEAFF.

The chain employs TRBV6-1 and TRBJ1-5; a possible D gene is TRBD1 (6 bases). V was pared by 8 bases and J by 4 bases, with 12 bases between. This CDR3 region has 13 residues. Germline CDR1 and CDR2: MNHNS and SASEGT. CDR3 loop: CASGGGGNQPQHF. CDR3 DNA: TGTGCCAGCGGGGGCGGCGGGAATCAGCCCCAGCATTTT.

The V and J genes are TRBV2 and TRBJ2-7; 8 positions agree with TRBD1. CDR3 length equals 13 residues. Germline CDR1 reads SNHLY; CDR2 reads FYNNEI. Trimming cost V 6 bases and J 5 bases; bases outside gene matches: 6. The CDR3 loop reads CASRTDRVHEQYF. The CDR3 bases are TGTGCCAGCAGGACGGACAGGGTCCACGAGCAGTACTTC.